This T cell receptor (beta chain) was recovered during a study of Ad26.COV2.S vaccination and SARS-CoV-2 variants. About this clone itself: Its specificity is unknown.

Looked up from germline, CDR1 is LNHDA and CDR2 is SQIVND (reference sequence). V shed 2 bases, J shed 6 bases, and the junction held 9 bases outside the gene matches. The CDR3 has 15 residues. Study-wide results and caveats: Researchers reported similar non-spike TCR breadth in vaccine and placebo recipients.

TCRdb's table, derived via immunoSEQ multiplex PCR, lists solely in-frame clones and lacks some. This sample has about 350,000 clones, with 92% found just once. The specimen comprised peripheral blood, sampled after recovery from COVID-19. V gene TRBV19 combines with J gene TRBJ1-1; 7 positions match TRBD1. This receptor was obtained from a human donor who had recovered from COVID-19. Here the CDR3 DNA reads TGTGCCAGTAGTATATATACAGGGGTTCCGGCTGAAGCTTTCTTT. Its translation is CASSIYTGVPAEAFF.